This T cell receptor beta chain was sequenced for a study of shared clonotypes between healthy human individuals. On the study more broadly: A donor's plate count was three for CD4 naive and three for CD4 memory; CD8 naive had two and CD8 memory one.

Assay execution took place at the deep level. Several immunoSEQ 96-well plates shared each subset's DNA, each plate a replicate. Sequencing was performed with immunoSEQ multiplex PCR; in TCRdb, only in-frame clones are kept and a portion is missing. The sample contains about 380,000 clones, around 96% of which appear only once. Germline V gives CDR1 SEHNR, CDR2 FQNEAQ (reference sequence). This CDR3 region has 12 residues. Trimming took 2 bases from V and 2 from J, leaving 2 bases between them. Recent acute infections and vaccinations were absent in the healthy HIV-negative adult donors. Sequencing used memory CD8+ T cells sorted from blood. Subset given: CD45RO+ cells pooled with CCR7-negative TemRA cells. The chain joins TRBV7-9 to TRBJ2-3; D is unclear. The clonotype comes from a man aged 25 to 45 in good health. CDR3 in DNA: TGTGCCAGCAGCTTATTCACAGATACGCAGTATTTT. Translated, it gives CASSLFTDTQYF.